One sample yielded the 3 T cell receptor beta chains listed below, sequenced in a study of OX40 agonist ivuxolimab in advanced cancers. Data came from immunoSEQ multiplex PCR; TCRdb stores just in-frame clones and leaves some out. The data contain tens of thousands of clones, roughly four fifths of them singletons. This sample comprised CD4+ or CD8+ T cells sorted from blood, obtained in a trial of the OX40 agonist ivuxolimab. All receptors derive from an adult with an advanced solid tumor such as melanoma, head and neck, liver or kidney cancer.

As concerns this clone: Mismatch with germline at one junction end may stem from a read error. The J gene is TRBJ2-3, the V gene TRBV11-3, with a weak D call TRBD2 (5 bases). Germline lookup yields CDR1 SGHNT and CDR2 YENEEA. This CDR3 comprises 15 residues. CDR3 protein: CASSLEGRPADTQYF. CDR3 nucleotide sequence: TGTGCCAGCAGCCTAGAGGGCCGCCCGGCAGATACGCAGTATTTT. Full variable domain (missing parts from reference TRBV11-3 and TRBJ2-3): EAGVVQSPRYKIIEKKQPVAFWCNPISGHNTLYWYLQNLGQGPELLIRYENEEAVDDSQLPKDRFSAERLKGVDSTLKIQPAELGDSAVYLCASSLEGRPADTQYFGPGTRLTVL.

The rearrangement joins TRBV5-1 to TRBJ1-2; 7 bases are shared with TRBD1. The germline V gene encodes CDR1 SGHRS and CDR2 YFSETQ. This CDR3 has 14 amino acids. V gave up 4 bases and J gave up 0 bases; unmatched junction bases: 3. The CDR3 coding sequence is TGCGCCAGCAGCCCGGGGACAGCTAACTATGGCTACACCTTC. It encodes CASSPGTANYGYTF.

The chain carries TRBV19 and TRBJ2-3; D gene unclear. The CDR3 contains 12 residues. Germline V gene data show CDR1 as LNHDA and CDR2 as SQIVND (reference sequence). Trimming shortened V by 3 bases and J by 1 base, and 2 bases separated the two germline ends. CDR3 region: CASSMGTDTQYF. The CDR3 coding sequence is TGTGCCAGTAGTATGGGCACAGATACGCAGTATTTT.